This T cell receptor beta chain is from a study of PD-L1 blockade in urothelial cancer. At the level of the study: Blood gave a median approximately 140,000 T cells.

CDR3 length: 15 amino acids. CDR1 and CDR2 (germline): MGHRA, YSYEKL. Trimming shortened V by 7 bases and J by 2 bases, and 17 bases separated the two germline ends. The table came from immunoSEQ multiplex PCR; TCRdb's copy has only in-frame clones and leaves some out. The repertoire holds fewer than 30,000 clones, with roughly 83% as singletons. The V and J genes are TRBV4-1 and TRBJ1-1, with D possibly being TRBD1 (5 bases). This sequence was found in a man between 65 and 79 years old with urothelial cancer. This sample comprised PBMCs, obtained around atezolizumab (anti-PD-L1) treatment. This chain's CDR3 is CASTLYGGANTEAFF. The CDR3 nucleotides are TGCGCCAGCACCCTTTACGGCGGGGCTAACACTGAAGCTTTCTTT.